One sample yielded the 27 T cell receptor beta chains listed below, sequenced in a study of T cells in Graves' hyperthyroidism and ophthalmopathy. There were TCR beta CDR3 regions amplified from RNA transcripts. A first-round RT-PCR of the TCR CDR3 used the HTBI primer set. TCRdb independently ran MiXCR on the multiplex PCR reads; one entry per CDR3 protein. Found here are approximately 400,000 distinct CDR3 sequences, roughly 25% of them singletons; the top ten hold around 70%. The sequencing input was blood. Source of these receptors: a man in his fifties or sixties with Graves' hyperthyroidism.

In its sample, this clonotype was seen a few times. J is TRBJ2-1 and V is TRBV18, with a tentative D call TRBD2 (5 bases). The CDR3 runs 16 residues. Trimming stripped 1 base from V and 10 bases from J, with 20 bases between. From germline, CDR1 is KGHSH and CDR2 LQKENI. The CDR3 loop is CASSPRGSGGGGEQFF. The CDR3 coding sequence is TGTGCCAGCTCACCACGAGGGTCGGGCGGTGGCGGGGAGCAGTTCTTC.

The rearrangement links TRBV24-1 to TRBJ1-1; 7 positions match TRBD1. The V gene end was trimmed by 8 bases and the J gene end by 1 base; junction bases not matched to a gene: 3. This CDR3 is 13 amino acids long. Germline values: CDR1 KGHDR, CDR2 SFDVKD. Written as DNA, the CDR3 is TGTGCCACCACGGACAGGCGGAACACTGAAGCTTTCTTT. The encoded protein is CATTDRRNTEAFF.

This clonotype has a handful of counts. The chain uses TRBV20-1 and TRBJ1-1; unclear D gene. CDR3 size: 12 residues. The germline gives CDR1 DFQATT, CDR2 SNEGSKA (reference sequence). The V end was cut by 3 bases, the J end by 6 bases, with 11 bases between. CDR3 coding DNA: TGCAGTGCTAGCGGTTCCTTCGCTGAAGCTTTCTTT. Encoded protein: CSASGSFAEAFF.

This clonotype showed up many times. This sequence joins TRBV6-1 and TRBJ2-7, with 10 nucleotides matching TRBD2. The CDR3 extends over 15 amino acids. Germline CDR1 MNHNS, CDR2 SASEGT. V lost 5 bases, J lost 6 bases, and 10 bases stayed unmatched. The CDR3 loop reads CASSYQREGQGEQYF. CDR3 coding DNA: TGTGCCAGCAGTTATCAGCGGGAGGGCCAAGGCGAGCAGTACTTC.

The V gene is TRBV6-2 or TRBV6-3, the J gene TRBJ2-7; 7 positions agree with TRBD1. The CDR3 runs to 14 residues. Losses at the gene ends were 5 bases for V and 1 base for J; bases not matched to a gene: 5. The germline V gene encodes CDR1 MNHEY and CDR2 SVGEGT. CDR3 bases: TGTGCCAGCAGTAGGTCGACAGGGTCCTACGAGCAGTACTTC. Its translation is CASSRSTGSYEQYF.

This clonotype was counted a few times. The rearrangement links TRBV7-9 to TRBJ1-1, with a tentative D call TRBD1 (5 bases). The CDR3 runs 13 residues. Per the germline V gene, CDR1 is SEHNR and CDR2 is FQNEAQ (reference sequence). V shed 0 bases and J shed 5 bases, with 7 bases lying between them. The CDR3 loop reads CASSLAGPTEAFF. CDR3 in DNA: TGTGCCAGCAGCTTAGCGGGGCCGACTGAAGCTTTCTTT.

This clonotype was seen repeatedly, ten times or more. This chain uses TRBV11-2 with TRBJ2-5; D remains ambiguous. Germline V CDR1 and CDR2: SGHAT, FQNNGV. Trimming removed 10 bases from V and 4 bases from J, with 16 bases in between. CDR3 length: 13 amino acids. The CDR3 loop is CANANMRPETQYF. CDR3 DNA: TGTGCCAACGCGAATATGAGACCAGAGACCCAGTACTTC.

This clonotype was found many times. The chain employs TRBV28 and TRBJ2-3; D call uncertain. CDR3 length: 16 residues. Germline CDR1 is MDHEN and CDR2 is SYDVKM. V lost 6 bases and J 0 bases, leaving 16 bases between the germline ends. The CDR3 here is CASSTTSPRSTDTQYF. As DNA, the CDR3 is TGTGCCAGCAGCACCACCTCTCCGCGGAGCACAGATACGCAGTATTTT.

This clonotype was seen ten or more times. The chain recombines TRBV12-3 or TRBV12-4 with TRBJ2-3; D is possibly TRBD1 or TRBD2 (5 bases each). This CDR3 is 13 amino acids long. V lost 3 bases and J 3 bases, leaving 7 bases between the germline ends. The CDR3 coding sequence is TGTGCCAGCAGTTTCTGGGGGACAGATACGCAGTATTTT. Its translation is CASSFWGTDTQYF.

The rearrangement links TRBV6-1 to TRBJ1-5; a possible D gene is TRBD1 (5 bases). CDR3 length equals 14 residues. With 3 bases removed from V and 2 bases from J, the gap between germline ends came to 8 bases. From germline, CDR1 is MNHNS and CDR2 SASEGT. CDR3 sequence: CASSDQGGNQPQHF. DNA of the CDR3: TGTGCCAGCAGTGATCAGGGAGGCAATCAGCCCCAGCATTTT.

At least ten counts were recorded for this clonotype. Here the CDR3 DNA reads TGTGCCAGCAGTTCCCTAGCGGGAGCGGGCAATGAGCAGTTCTTC. It encodes CASSSLAGAGNEQFF. V gene TRBV28 combines with J gene TRBJ2-1, with 10 bases lining up with TRBD2. Germline values: CDR1 MDHEN, CDR2 SYDVKM. V trimming: 4 bases; J trimming: 6 bases; junction bases outside the gene matches: 6. This CDR3 spans 15 amino acids.

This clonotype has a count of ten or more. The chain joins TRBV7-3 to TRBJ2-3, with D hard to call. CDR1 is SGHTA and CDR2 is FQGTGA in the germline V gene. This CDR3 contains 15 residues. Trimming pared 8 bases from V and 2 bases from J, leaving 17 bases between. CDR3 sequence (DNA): TGTGCCAGCTCGGAATCCCCGGGCACCACAGATACGCAGTATTTT. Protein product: CASSESPGTTDTQYF.

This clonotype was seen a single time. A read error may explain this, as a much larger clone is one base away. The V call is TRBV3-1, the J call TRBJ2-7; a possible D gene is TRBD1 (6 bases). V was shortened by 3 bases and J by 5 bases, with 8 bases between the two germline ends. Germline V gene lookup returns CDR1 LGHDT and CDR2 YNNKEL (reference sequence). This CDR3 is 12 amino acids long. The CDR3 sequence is CASSHTGHEQYF. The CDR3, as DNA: TGTGCCAGCAGCCACACAGGGCACGAGCAGTACTTC.

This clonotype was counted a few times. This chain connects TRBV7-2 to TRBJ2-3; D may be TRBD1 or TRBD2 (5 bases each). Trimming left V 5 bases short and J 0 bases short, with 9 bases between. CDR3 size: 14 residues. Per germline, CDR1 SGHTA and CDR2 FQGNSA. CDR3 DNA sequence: TGTGCCAGCAGCCACTGGGGGAGCACAGATACGCAGTATTTT. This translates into CASSHWGSTDTQYF.

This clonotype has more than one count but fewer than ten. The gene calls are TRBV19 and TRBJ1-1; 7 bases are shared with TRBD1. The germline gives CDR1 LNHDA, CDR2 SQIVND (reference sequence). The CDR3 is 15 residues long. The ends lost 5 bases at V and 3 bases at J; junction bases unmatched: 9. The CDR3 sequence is CASSAGTDRDTEAFF. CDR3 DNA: TGTGCCAGTAGTGCCGGGACAGATCGAGACACTGAAGCTTTCTTT.

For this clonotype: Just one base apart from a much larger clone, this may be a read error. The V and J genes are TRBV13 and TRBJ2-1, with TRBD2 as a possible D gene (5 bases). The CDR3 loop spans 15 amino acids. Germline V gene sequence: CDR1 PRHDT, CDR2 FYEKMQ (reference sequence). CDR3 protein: CASRQLATPYNERFF. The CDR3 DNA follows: TGTGCCAGCAGGCAGCTAGCCACGCCCTACAATGAGCGGTTCTTC.

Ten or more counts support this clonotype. DNA for the CDR3: TGCGCCAGCAGCTTGCAGGGGCCCTCGAACACTGAAGCTTTCTTT. Translation gives CASSLQGPSNTEAFF. The V call is TRBV5-1, the J call TRBJ1-1, with a tentative D call TRBD1 (6 bases). Germline CDR1 is SGHRS and CDR2 is YFSETQ. The CDR3 contains 15 residues. Trimming stripped 1 base from V and 1 base from J, with 11 bases between.

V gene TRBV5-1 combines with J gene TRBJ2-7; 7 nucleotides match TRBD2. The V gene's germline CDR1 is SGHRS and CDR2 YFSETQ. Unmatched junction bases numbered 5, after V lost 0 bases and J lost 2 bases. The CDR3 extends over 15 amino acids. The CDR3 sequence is CASSLGAAGTYEQYF. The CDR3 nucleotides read TGCGCCAGCAGCTTGGGTGCAGCGGGGACCTACGAGCAGTACTTC.

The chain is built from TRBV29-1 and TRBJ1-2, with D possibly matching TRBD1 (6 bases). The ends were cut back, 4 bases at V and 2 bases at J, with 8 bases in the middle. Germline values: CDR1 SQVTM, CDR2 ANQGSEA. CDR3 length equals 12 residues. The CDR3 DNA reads TGCAGCGTTGGGGGGGCAAACTATGGCTACACCTTC. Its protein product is CSVGGANYGYTF.

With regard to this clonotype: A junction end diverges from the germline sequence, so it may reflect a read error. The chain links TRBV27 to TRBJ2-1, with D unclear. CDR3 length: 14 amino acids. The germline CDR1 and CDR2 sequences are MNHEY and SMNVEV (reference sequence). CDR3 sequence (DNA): TGTGCCAGTAAAGAAGACGGATCCTTCAATGAGCAGTTCTTC. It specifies CASKEDGSFNEQFF.

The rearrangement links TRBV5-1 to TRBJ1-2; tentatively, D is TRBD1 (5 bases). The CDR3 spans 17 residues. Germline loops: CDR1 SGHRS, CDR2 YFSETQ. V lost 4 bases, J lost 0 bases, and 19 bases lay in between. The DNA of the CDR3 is TGCGCCAGCAGCCCGGGACCGATCCCATCCTCTAACTATGGCTACACCTTC. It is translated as CASSPGPIPSSNYGYTF. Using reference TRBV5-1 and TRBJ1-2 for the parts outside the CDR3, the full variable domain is KAGVTQTPRYLIKTRGQQVTLSCSPISGHRSVSWYQQTPGQGLQFLFEYFSETQRNKGNFPGRFSGRQFSNSRSEMNVSTLELGDSALYLCASSPGPIPSSNYGYTFGSGTRLTVV.

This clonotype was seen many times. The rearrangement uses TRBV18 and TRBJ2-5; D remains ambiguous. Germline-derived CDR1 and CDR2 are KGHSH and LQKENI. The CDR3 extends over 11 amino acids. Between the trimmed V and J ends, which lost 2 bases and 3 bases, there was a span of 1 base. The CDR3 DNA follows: TGTGCCAGCTCACCAAAAGAGACCCAGTACTTC. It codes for CASSPKETQYF. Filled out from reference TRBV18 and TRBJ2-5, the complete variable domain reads NAGVMQNPRHLVRRRGQEARLRCSPMKGHSHVYWYRQLPEEGLKFMVYLQKENIIDESGMPKERFSAEFPKEGPSILRIQQVVRGDSAAYFCASSPKETQYFGPGTRLLVL.

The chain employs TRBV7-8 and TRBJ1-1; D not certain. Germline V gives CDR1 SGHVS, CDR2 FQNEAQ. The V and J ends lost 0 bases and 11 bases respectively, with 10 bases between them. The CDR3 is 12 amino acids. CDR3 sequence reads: CASSLAWSQAFF. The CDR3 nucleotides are TGTGCCAGCAGCTTAGCATGGTCTCAGGCTTTCTTT.

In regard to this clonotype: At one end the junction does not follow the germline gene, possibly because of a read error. CDR3 protein: CSVRDRGNAEAFF. CDR3 bases: TGCAGCGTCCGGGACAGGGGGAACGCTGAAGCTTTCTTT. V is TRBV29-1 and J is TRBJ1-1; 11 positions agree with TRBD1. CDR1 and CDR2 (germline): SQVTM, ANQGSEA. CDR3 length: 13 amino acids.

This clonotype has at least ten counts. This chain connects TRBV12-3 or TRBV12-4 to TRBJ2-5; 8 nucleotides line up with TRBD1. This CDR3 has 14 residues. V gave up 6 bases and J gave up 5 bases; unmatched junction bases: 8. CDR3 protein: CASRWTGHGETQYF. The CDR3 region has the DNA TGTGCCAGCAGGTGGACAGGGCATGGCGAGACCCAGTACTTC.

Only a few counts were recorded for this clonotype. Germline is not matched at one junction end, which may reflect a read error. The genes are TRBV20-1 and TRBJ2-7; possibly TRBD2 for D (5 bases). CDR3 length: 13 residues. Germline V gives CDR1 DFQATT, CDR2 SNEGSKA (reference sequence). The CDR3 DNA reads TGCGGTGCCGTTTGGACTTCGTCCTACGAGCAGTACTTC. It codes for CGAVWTSSYEQYF.

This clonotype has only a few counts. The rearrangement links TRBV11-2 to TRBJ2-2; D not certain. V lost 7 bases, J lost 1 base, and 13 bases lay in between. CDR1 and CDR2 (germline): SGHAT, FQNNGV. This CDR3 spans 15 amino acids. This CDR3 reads CASTRVGENTGELFF. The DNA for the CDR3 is TGTGCCAGCACCCGAGTTGGAGAGAACACCGGGGAGCTGTTTTTT.